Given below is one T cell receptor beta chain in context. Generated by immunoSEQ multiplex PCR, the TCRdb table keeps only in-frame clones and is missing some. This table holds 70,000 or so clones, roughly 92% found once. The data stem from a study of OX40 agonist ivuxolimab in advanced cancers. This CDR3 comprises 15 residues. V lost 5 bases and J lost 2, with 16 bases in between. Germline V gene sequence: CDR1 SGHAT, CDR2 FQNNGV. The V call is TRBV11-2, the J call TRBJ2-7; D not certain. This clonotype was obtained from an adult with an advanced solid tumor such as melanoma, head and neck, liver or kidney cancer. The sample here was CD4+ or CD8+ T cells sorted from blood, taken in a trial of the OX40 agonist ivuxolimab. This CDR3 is CASSLTWSIAYEQYF. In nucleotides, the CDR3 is TGTGCCAGCAGCCTTACTTGGAGTATCGCCTACGAGCAGTACTTC.